These T cell receptor beta chains were read from a single sample in a study of blood T cell repertoires in COVID-19. Only in-frame clones appear in the TCRdb table, and some are missing; sequencing was by immunoSEQ multiplex PCR. Here the sample spans roughly 150,000 clones, about 80% being singletons. The specimen was PBMCs or T cells enriched from blood (not recorded which). Receptors originate from an older woman who had recovered from COVID-19. The CDR3 runs from the conserved cysteine through the conserved F or W.

cdr3_aa	cdr3_length	v_call
CASSERRQGAPGSTDTQYF	19	TRBV6-1
CASSSRSLAVSSYNEQFF	18	TRBV11-2
CASGSRTGLAYNEQFF	16	TRBV12-5
CASSELPLGTGLEQPQHF	18	TRBV6-1
CASSITGTAIEKLFF	15	TRBV19
CASTRRGGGDEQFF	14	TRBV27
CATSRKRGGTSTDTQYF	17	TRBV15
CASSFRTGGSSGNTIYF	17	TRBV5-4
CASSPLNGVTDTQYF	15	TRBV27
CASSPDSYGYTF	12	TRBV12-3/TRBV12-4
CASRPGTTEETQYF	14	TRBV5-1
CASSGGDRYGYTF	13	TRBV9
CSAQGSTEAFF	11	TRBV29-1
CASSFGGTSMYEQYF	15	TRBV5-1
CASSQEGGYNEQFF	14	TRBV3-1/TRBV3-2
CASRPTSGVSGELFF	15	TRBV11-2
CASSHGGDQKTQYF	14	TRBV4-2
CASSPWGGVSYEQYF	15	TRBV7-2
CSVDAYGRIRTDTQYF	16	TRBV29-1
CASSLRTGDQPQHF	14	TRBV19
CASSDASGGNNEQFF	15	TRBV2
CASSQTDRGKFYGYTF	16	TRBV14
CASSYSGQEGEQYF	14	TRBV6-6
CASSRWVAVNSPLHF	15	TRBV7-9
CASSLAGGTYNEQFF	15	TRBV5-4